Sequencing of this TCR beta chain was carried out in a study of blood T cell repertoires in COVID-19. Study in general: Acute and convalescent COVID-19 samples came from the United States, Italy and Spain. In each case, the material was cDNA or gDNA derived from T cells, B-cell-depleted T cells, or PBMCs.

The trim removed 5 bases at V and 8 bases at J, leaving 7 bases unmatched. This CDR3 is 13 amino acids long. Germline V gene lookup returns CDR1 SGHTA and CDR2 FQGNSA. Original processing methods: By means of reference gene primer amplification, nucleated cell counts were estimated. Sequencing was performed with immunoSEQ multiplex PCR; in TCRdb, only in-frame clones are kept and a portion is missing. V and J calls and clone size are as listed in that table; D and trimming were resolved from the DNA. Among about 130,000 clones listed, roughly 80% were seen once. Source material: peripheral blood. V and J are TRBV7-2 and TRBJ1-2; 8 positions match TRBD1. The sequence was obtained from a woman of 80 years or more with acute or convalescent COVID-19. CDR3 sequence reads: CASSVGRGRGYTF. The CDR3 DNA sequence: TGTGCCAGCAGCGTCGGCAGGGGGCGAGGCTACACCTTC.